The present T cell receptor beta chain was sequenced within a study of blood T cell repertoires in COVID-19. Study summary: Donors in the United States, Italy and Spain gave samples during acute or convalescent COVID-19. T cells, B-cell-depleted T cells, or PBMCs provided the cDNA or gDNA that served as material.

Per the authors' pipeline: Amplification from reference gene primers served as the basis for estimated nucleated cell counts. Generated by immunoSEQ multiplex PCR, the TCRdb table keeps only in-frame clones and is missing some. That table supplies the V and J calls and clone size; D and trimming were determined from the DNA. The data contain under 250,000 clones, around 90% of them singletons. The sample consisted of peripheral blood. The TCR originated in a man under 40 with COVID-19, enrolled during active disease.

CDR3: CASSPRSTENTEAFF. CDR3 sequence (DNA): TGTGCCAGCAGCCCTAGATCGACAGAGAACACTGAAGCTTTCTTT. This chain joins TRBV7-9 and TRBJ1-1; D is perhaps TRBD1 (5 bases). Germline V CDR1 and CDR2: SEHNR, FQNEAQ (reference sequence). V was cut by 5 bases and J by 1 base, with 14 bases left in between. The CDR3 consists of 15 residues.